These 5 T cell receptor beta chains share one sample of origin, sequenced in a study of OX40 agonist ivuxolimab in advanced cancers. Assay used: immunoSEQ multiplex PCR; TCRdb lists only in-frame clones, some missing. The repertoire consists of fewer than 90,000 clones, with around 87% occurring once and the leading ten covering about 1.3%. This specimen consisted of CD4+ or CD8+ T cells sorted from blood, obtained in a trial of the OX40 agonist ivuxolimab. Receptors were obtained from an adult with an advanced solid tumor such as melanoma, head and neck, liver or kidney cancer.

The rearrangement joins TRBV6-6 to TRBJ1-1, with D tentatively TRBD1 (5 bases). CDR3 length equals 13 residues. Trimming shortened V by 5 bases and J by 0 bases, and 7 bases separated the two germline ends. Germline assignment: CDR1 MNHNY and CDR2 SVGAGI (reference sequence). Here the CDR3 DNA reads TGTGCCAGCAGTGGGACTGTGAACACTGAAGCTTTCTTT. As protein: CASSGTVNTEAFF.

A few counts support this clone. V usage is TRBV6-4 and J usage is TRBJ2-1; the D gene is possibly TRBD2 (6 bases). The CDR3 spans 14 residues. V was clipped by 4 bases and J by 1 base, with 8 bases between them. Per germline, CDR1 MRHNA and CDR2 SNTAGT. The CDR3 DNA follows: TGTGCCAGCAGTGCGGAGGGTTCCTACAATGAGCAGTTCTTC. It codes for CASSAEGSYNEQFF.

This clone was counted a few times. The chain couples TRBV7-2 to TRBJ2-7; D may be TRBD1 (7 bases). CDR1 SGHTA and CDR2 FQGNSA come from the germline V gene. V was pared by 5 bases and J by 3 bases, with 14 bases between. This CDR3 is built from 14 residues. CDR3 bases: TGTGCCAGCAGCGTCGGAGGGGGCAGCTACGAGCAGTACTTC. This codes for CASSVGGGSYEQYF.

The chain employs TRBV20-1 and TRBJ2-1, with 7 bases aligning to TRBD1. The CDR3 spans 11 residues. The V gene end was trimmed by 6 bases and the J gene end by 8 bases; junction bases not matched to a gene: 4. Germline CDR1 DFQATT, CDR2 SNEGSKA (reference sequence). In DNA form, the CDR3 reads TGCAGTGCCGGGACAGATTATGAGCAGTTCTTC. Its translation is CSAGTDYEQFF.

Only a few counts were recorded for this clone. V and J are TRBV9 and TRBJ1-1; D might be TRBD1 (6 bases). The CDR3 contains 13 residues. Germline V gene sequence: CDR1 SGDLS, CDR2 YYNGEE. Trimming took 4 bases from V and 11 from J, leaving 18 bases between them. CDR3 residues: CASSPQGTLGAFF. As DNA, the CDR3 is TGTGCCAGCAGCCCGCAGGGGACATTGGGGGCTTTCTTT.